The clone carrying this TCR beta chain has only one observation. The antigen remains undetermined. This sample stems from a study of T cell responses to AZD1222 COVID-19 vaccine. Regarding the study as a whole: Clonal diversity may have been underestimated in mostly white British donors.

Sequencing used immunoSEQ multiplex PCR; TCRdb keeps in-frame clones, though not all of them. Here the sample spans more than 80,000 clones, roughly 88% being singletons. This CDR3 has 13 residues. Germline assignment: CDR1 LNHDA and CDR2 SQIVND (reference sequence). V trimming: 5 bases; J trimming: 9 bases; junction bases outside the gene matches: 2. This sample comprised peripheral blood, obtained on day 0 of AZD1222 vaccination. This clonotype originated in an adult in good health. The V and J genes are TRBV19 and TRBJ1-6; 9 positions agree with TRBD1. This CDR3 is CASSDRGFSPLHF. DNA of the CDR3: TGTGCCAGTAGTGACAGGGGGTTTTCACCCCTCCACTTT.